This T cell receptor beta chain was identified during a study of PD-L1 blockade in urothelial cancer. Study-wide background: Analyses used blood from 3 weeks (second dose) and 6 weeks after treatment start. The study's findings and limits: Clonality of blood TCR below the median before treatment predicted better survival.

Time point described: pretreatment peripheral blood. Patient disease was locally advanced or metastatic urothelial carcinoma. There are a few counts of this clone. Its antigen is unidentified. The CDR3 covers 14 residues. Germline loops: CDR1 SQVTM, CDR2 ANQGSEA. Trimming took 1 base from V and 3 from J, leaving 12 bases between them. The assay was immunoSEQ multiplex PCR, and TCRdb's table has in-frame clones only and misses some. The sample has about 43,000 clones; 70% to 90% are singletons. This TCR came from a man in his sixties with urothelial cancer. The specimen comprised PBMCs, sampled around atezolizumab (anti-PD-L1) treatment. V gene TRBV29-1 combines with J gene TRBJ1-1; D is unresolved. CDR3 DNA sequence: TGCAGCGTTGAAGGGAGGGTATCAGACACTGAAGCTTTCTTT. It is translated as CSVEGRVSDTEAFF.